The source of this T cell receptor beta chain is a study of cytomegalovirus exposure and HLA in healthy donors. Study findings and constraints: Subsequent analysis found a tendency for first-cohort TCR clusters to co-occur within the approximately 130 validation repertoires. As was reported, the classifier diagnosed cytomegalovirus status with high specificity and sensitivity. Listed as cytomegalovirus-associated were approximately 160 TCR beta chains. In vitro confirmation showed three CMV-associated chains to be CMV antigen specific.

Concerning this clone: Its specificity is not known.

Profiling relied on immunoSEQ multiplex PCR, and the TCRdb table lists in-frame clones only, not all of them. Counted here are about 180,000 clones, 80% to 90% occurring once; the ten biggest clones make up 1.4%. This CDR3 is 14 amino acids long. Germline V CDR1 and CDR2: SGHRS, YFSETQ. The V end lost 2 bases, the J end lost 2 bases, and 8 bases lay between the germline ends. This receptor was obtained from a woman aged 25 to 39 in good health and CMV-seronegative. Material: PBMCs. V gene TRBV5-1 combines with J gene TRBJ1-5; D is ambiguous. This chain's CDR3 is CASSFGYGNQPQHF. The CDR3 DNA follows: TGCGCCAGCAGCTTCGGGTACGGCAATCAGCCCCAGCATTTT.